This entry lists 30 T cell receptor beta chains sequenced from one sample in a study of blood T cell repertoires in COVID-19. Only in-frame clones appear in the TCRdb table, and some are missing; sequencing was by immunoSEQ multiplex PCR. Altogether about 46,000 clones are present, 70% to 85% being singletons, with the ten largest covering about 10%. Sequencing was performed on peripheral blood. These receptors were obtained from a man aged 55 to 70 with acute or convalescent COVID-19.

By sample share, this clone is medium-sized (0.01 to 0.1%). The genes are TRBV29-1 and TRBJ2-7; 11 nucleotides match TRBD1. This CDR3 is built from 15 residues. V was clipped by 5 bases and J by 7 bases; unmatched bases: 13. Germline CDR1 SQVTM, CDR2 ANQGSEA. CDR3 sequence (DNA): TGCAGCGTTTATCCAACCGGGACAGGGGGTCCGGAGCAGTACTTC. It is translated as CSVYPTGTGGPEQYF.

The rearrangement links TRBV19 to TRBJ2-1; TRBD1 aligns across 8 bases. After removal of 8 bases from V and 2 bases from J, the junction contained 2 bases not matched to a gene. The CDR3 consists of 13 residues. Germline CDR1 LNHDA, CDR2 SQIVND (reference sequence). Here the CDR3 reads CASDRGPYNEQFF. The CDR3 DNA reads as TGTGCCAGTGACAGGGGTCCCTACAATGAGCAGTTCTTC.

This clone appeared a single time. The chain combines TRBV13 with TRBJ1-6; 8 positions agree with TRBD1. Germline lookup yields CDR1 PRHDT and CDR2 FYEKMQ (reference sequence). The CDR3 runs to 14 residues. J was trimmed by 9 bases and V by 2 bases; bases with no gene match: 3. CDR3 residues: CASSLQGASSPLHF. As DNA, the CDR3 is TGTGCCAGCAGCTTACAGGGGGCTTCTTCACCCCTCCACTTT. Using reference TRBV13 and TRBJ1-6 for the parts outside the CDR3, the full variable domain is AAGVIQSPRHLIKEKRETATLKCYPIPRHDTVYWYQQGPGQDPQFLISFYEKMQSDKGSIPDRFSAQQFSDYHSELNMSSLELGDSALYFCASSLQGASSPLHFGNGTRLTVT.

The rearrangement joins TRBV6-5 to TRBJ1-2, with TRBD1 as a possible D gene (5 bases). CDR3 length: 14 residues. Trimming pared 0 bases from V and 2 bases from J, leaving 7 bases between. CDR1 and CDR2 (germline): MNHEY, SVGAGI. In DNA form, the CDR3 reads TGTGCCAGCAGTTACTCGGGGCAGAACTATGGCTACACCTTC. Encoded protein: CASSYSGQNYGYTF.

This chain connects TRBV9 to TRBJ2-6, with D perhaps matching TRBD2 (6 bases). CDR1 and CDR2 from the germline V gene are SGDLS and YYNGEE. The CDR3 extends over 15 amino acids. The V gene lost 2 bases and the J gene lost 0 bases, with 6 bases spanning the gap. Here the CDR3 reads CASSVGGSGANVLTF. CDR3 coding DNA: TGTGCCAGCAGCGTCGGGGGCTCTGGGGCCAACGTCCTGACTTTC.

The chain uses TRBV2 and TRBJ1-1, with TRBD1 matching 10 bases. The ends lost 4 bases at V and 6 bases at J; junction bases unmatched: 8. CDR3 length: 15 amino acids. The V gene's germline CDR1 is SNHLY and CDR2 FYNNEI. In nucleotides, the CDR3 is TGTGCCAGCAGTGCACTCACCGGGACAGGGGCTGAAGCTTTCTTT. This sequence encodes CASSALTGTGAEAFF.

CDR3 coding DNA: TGTGCCAGCAGCTCCCTGCGCGGCTCCTACGAGCAGTACTTC. This translates into CASSSLRGSYEQYF. This chain joins TRBV11-2 and TRBJ2-7; the D is unclear. There are 14 residues in the CDR3. Germline V CDR1 and CDR2: SGHAT, FQNNGV. Trimming left V 4 bases short and J 0 bases short, with 10 bases between. Together with reference TRBV11-2 and TRBJ2-7, the CDR3 gives the full variable domain: EAGVAQSPRYKIIEKRQSVAFWCNPISGHATLYWYQQILGQGPKLLIQFQNNGVVDDSQLPKDRFSAERLKGVDSTLKIQPAKLEDSAVYLCASSSLRGSYEQYFGPGTRLTVT.

This clone was detected only once. This chain uses TRBV10-3 with TRBJ2-2; 10 bases line up with TRBD1. This CDR3 has 14 residues. From germline, CDR1 is ENHRY and CDR2 SYGVKD. J gave up 4 bases and V 6 bases, and 2 bases lay outside the gene matches. CDR3: CAIRRQGATGELFF. The CDR3 nucleotides are TGTGCCATCAGGCGACAGGGGGCCACCGGGGAGCTGTTTTTT.

The V gene is TRBV19, the J gene TRBJ1-2; possibly TRBD1 for D (5 bases). This CDR3 comprises 14 residues. Trimming left V 4 bases short and J 4 bases short, with 13 bases between. Germline-derived CDR1 and CDR2 are LNHDA and SQIVND (reference sequence). CDR3 protein: CASSTSTATYGYTF. CDR3 coding DNA: TGTGCCAGTAGTACCTCGACAGCCACCTATGGCTACACCTTC. Combining the CDR3 with reference TRBV19 and TRBJ1-2 gives the whole variable domain DGGITQSPKYLFRKEGQNVTLSCEQNLNHDAMYWYRQDPGQGLRLIYYSQIVNDFQKGDIAEGYSVSREKKESFPLTVTSAQKNPTAFYLCASSTSTATYGYTFGSGTRLTVV.

V gene TRBV24-1 combines with J gene TRBJ2-3; TRBD2 matches at 7 bases. The CDR3 is 15 amino acids. Germline V gene sequence: CDR1 KGHDR, CDR2 SFDVKD. V gave up 5 bases and J gave up 0 bases; unmatched junction bases: 4. The chain's CDR3 is CATSGQGGSTDTQYF. DNA for the CDR3: TGTGCCACCAGTGGTCAGGGAGGGAGCACAGATACGCAGTATTTT.

This chain uses TRBV7-9 with TRBJ2-2; TRBD1 agrees at 8 bases. This CDR3 has 15 amino acids. The trim removed 4 bases at V and 1 base at J, leaving 2 bases unmatched. Germline CDR1 reads SEHNR; CDR2 reads FQNEAQ (reference sequence). CDR3 nucleotides: TGTGCCAGCAGCTCGGACAGGGTGAACACCGGGGAGCTGTTTTTT. Translated: CASSSDRVNTGELFF. The variable domain in full, with the rest retrieved from reference TRBV7-9 and TRBJ2-2, is DTGVSQNPRHKITKRGQNVTFRCDPISEHNRLYWYRQTLGQGPEFLTYFQNEAQLEKSRLLSDRFSAERPKGSFSTLEIQRTEQGDSAMYLCASSSDRVNTGELFFGEGSRLTVL.

In the case of this clone: At one end, the junction sequence differs from germline, possibly due to a read error. The rearrangement joins TRBV11-3 to TRBJ2-1; D may be TRBD2 (5 bases). The CDR3 spans 14 residues. Germline-derived CDR1 and CDR2 are SGHNT and YENEEA. The CDR3 sequence: CASSRDSSFNEQFF. For the CDR3, the DNA is TGTGCCAGCAGCCGGGATTCATCCTTCAATGAGCAGTTCTTC. Full variable domain (remainder filled in from reference TRBV11-3 and TRBJ2-1): EAGVVQSPRYKIIEKKQPVAFWCNPISGHNTLYWYLQNLGQGPELLIRYENEEAVDDSQLPKDRFSAERLKGVDSTLKIQPAELGDSAVYLCASSRDSSFNEQFFGPGTRLTVL.

J is TRBJ1-5 and V is TRBV9; the match to TRBD1 covers 7 bases. The CDR3 contains 15 residues. Germline values: CDR1 SGDLS, CDR2 YYNGEE. V was pared by 0 bases and J by 4 bases, with 4 bases of the junction left unmatched. As DNA, the CDR3 is TGTGCCAGCAGCGTAGCCCCAGGGGGGAATCAGCCCCAGCATTTT. Protein: CASSVAPGGNQPQHF.

By share, this clone counts as medium-sized (0.01 to 0.1%). The V and J genes are TRBV5-6 and TRBJ1-1; D uncertain. The V gene's germline CDR1 is SGHDT and CDR2 YYEEEE. The CDR3 runs to 12 residues. V was pared by 2 bases and J by 0 bases, with 2 bases between. In DNA form, the CDR3 reads TGTGCCAGCAGCTTTATGAACACTGAAGCTTTCTTT. Translated: CASSFMNTEAFF.

The chain joins TRBV6-1 to TRBJ1-5; maybe TRBD1 (6 bases). Germline CDR1 is MNHNS and CDR2 is SASEGT. The CDR3 runs to 18 residues. The V end was cut by 0 bases, the J end by 2 bases, with 17 bases between. The CDR3 spells CASSEAYQGLWGNQPQHF. The CDR3 DNA reads TGTGCCAGCAGTGAAGCGTATCAGGGGCTGTGGGGCAATCAGCCCCAGCATTTT.

V gene TRBV25-1 combines with J gene TRBJ2-1, with TRBD2 as a possible D gene (6 bases). Trimming removed 2 bases from V and 0 bases from J, with 8 bases in between. The CDR3 totals 15 residues. Germline loops: CDR1 MGHDK, CDR2 SYGVNS. The CDR3 DNA sequence: TGTGCCAGCAGTGAAGCGGGACCCTCCTACAATGAGCAGTTCTTC. It specifies CASSEAGPSYNEQFF.

This clone was detected only once. The J gene is TRBJ1-2, the V gene TRBV19; 7 bases are shared with TRBD1. The CDR3 runs to 15 residues. CDR1 is LNHDA, CDR2 SQIVND, per germline (reference sequence). The ends lost 5 bases at V and 5 bases at J; junction bases unmatched: 11. In DNA, the CDR3 is TGTGCCAGTAGTTTCTTCGACAGGGCGGGATATGGCTACACCTTC. Protein sequence: CASSFFDRAGYGYTF.

The genes are TRBV25-1 and TRBJ1-6, with TRBD1 matching 7 bases. Germline CDR1 is MGHDK and CDR2 is SYGVNS. The trim removed 4 bases at V and 10 bases at J, leaving 4 bases unmatched. The CDR3 extends over 13 amino acids. The DNA of the CDR3 is TGTGCCAGCAGTGGACAGGGTAACTCACCCCTCCACTTT. Amino acid sequence: CASSGQGNSPLHF. The entire variable domain, with the rest obtained from reference TRBV25-1 and TRBJ1-6, is as follows: EADIYQTPRYLVIGTGKKITLECSQTMGHDKMYWYQQDPGMELHLIHYSYGVNSTEKGDLSSESTVSRIRTEHFPLTLESARPSHTSQYLCASSGQGNSPLHFGNGTRLTVT.

The sample holds one count of this clone. The CDR3 sequence is CASSLVVSGRGREDYGYTF. CDR3 DNA sequence: TGTGCCAGCAGTTTAGTAGTTTCCGGCAGGGGGCGAGAGGACTATGGCTACACCTTC. V usage is TRBV27 and J usage is TRBJ1-2; 8 bases fit TRBD1. The length of the CDR3 is 19 residues. Germline loops: CDR1 MNHEY, CDR2 SMNVEV (reference sequence). The ends lost 2 bases at V and 3 bases at J; junction bases unmatched: 17.

V gene TRBV27 combines with J gene TRBJ1-1; a possible D gene is TRBD1 (6 bases). The V end lost 5 bases, the J end lost 1 base, and 17 bases lay between the germline ends. The V gene's germline CDR1 is MNHEY and CDR2 SMNVEV (reference sequence). The CDR3 consists of 16 residues. CDR3 sequence reads: CASSPNSGTPNTEAFF. In nucleotides, the CDR3 is TGTGCCAGCAGTCCCAACTCCGGGACACCGAACACTGAAGCTTTCTTT.

V gene TRBV10-1 combines with J gene TRBJ2-1, with unresolved D. V was cut by 6 bases and J by 0 bases, with 15 bases left in between. The CDR3 has 16 amino acids. Germline V gene lookup returns CDR1 WNHNN and CDR2 SYGVQD (reference sequence). CDR3 region: CASSAPDNSSYNEQFF. For the CDR3, the DNA is TGCGCCAGCAGCGCACCCGACAATAGCTCCTACAATGAGCAGTTCTTC.

The chain has TRBV15 and TRBJ1-1; D is unclear. Germline CDR1 LNHNV, CDR2 YYDKDF (reference sequence). V lost 2 bases to trimming and J lost 3 bases, with 4 bases between them. This CDR3 contains 12 residues. CDR3 DNA: TGTGCCACCAGCAGACCCGACACTGAAGCTTTCTTT. Residues: CATSRPDTEAFF. Using reference TRBV15 and TRBJ1-1 for the parts outside the CDR3, the full variable domain is DAMVIQNPRYQVTQFGKPVTLSCSQTLNHNVMYWYQQKSSQAPKLLFHYYDKDFNNEADTPDNFQSRRPNTSFCFLDIRSPGLGDTAMYLCATSRPDTEAFFGQGTRLTVV.

This chain links TRBV19 with TRBJ1-1, with D uncertain. This CDR3 has 13 amino acids. Trimming shortened V by 2 bases and J by 2 bases, and 6 bases separated the two germline ends. Germline assignment: CDR1 LNHDA and CDR2 SQIVND (reference sequence). CDR3 in DNA: TGTGCCAGTAGTATAAATTCTAACACTGAAGCTTTCTTT. It specifies CASSINSNTEAFF.

This clone was found once. The genes are TRBV18 and TRBJ2-1; maybe TRBD1 (5 bases). The CDR3 sequence is 13 residues long. The V end lost 4 bases, the J end lost 8 bases, and 12 bases lay between the germline ends. Germline-derived CDR1 and CDR2 are KGHSH and LQKENI. CDR3 nucleotide sequence: TGTGCCAGCTCACGGGCAGGGAACGATGAGCAGTTCTTC. Its translation: CASSRAGNDEQFF.

The chain is built from TRBV19 and TRBJ1-3; no firm D call. The CDR3 contains 13 residues. The V end was cut by 6 bases, the J end by 6 bases, with 12 bases between. Germline V gene data show CDR1 as LNHDA and CDR2 as SQIVND (reference sequence). This chain's CDR3 is CASSPGPANTIYF. CDR3 nucleotides: TGTGCCAGTAGCCCAGGCCCAGCAAACACCATATATTTT.

The CDR3, as DNA: TGTGCCAGCAGCTTAGATTTAGCAGGGGGCGCGTCAGAAGCTTTCTTT. Translated, it gives CASSLDLAGGASEAFF. The J gene is TRBJ1-1, the V gene TRBV11-2, with 8 bases that match TRBD1. V was pared by 0 bases and J by 8 bases, with 11 bases of the junction left unmatched. The CDR3 has 16 amino acids. Germline assignment: CDR1 SGHAT and CDR2 FQNNGV.

The sample holds one count of this clone. This chain joins TRBV28 and TRBJ1-5; a possible D gene is TRBD1 (6 bases). The germline CDR1 and CDR2 sequences are MDHEN and SYDVKM. V lost 7 bases to trimming and J lost 3 bases, with 10 bases between them. CDR3 size: 13 residues. For the CDR3, the DNA is TGTGCCAGCAAACAGGGAAACAATCAGCCCCAGCATTTT. This encodes CASKQGNNQPQHF.

The gene calls are TRBV24-1 and TRBJ1-5; D unclear. Trimming shortened V by 12 bases and J by 0 bases, and 14 bases separated the two germline ends. From germline, CDR1 is KGHDR and CDR2 SFDVKD. The CDR3 length is 14 residues. The CDR3 protein is CAAPGRDSNQPQHF. CDR3 coding DNA: TGTGCCGCGCCGGGCCGGGATAGCAATCAGCCCCAGCATTTT.

The chain combines TRBV24-1 with TRBJ2-2; D possibly corresponds to TRBD1 (5 bases). The V gene's germline CDR1 is KGHDR and CDR2 SFDVKD. Trimming removed 8 bases at V and 3 bases at J, with 9 bases between. The length of the CDR3 is 13 residues. CDR3 nucleotide sequence: TGTGCCACCAAGGGGATAGACACCGGGGAGCTGTTTTTT. Translating it yields CATKGIDTGELFF.

The V call is TRBV10-3, the J call TRBJ1-1, with TRBD1 matching 8 bases. CDR3 length equals 13 residues. CDR1 ENHRY and CDR2 SYGVKD come from the germline V gene. V shed 7 bases and J 4 bases; nucleotides not matched to a gene: 5. The CDR3 coding sequence is TGTGCCATCAAGGTCAGGGGGCGCACTGAAGCTTTCTTT. Amino acid sequence: CAIKVRGRTEAFF.